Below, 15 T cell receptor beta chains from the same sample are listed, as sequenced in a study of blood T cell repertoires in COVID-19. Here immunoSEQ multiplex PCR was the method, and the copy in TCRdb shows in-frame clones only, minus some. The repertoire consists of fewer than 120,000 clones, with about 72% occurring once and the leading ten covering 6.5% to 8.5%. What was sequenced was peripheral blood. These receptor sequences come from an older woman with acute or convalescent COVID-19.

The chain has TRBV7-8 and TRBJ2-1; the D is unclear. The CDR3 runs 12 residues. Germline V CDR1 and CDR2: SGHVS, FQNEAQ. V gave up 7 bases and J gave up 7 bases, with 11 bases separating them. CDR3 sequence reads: CASTPRWNEQFF. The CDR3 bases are TGTGCCAGCACCCCCAGGTGGAATGAGCAGTTCTTC.

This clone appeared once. In DNA form, the CDR3 reads TGTGCCAGCAGCTCGGGACAGGGGGGTTTTACTGAAGCTTTCTTT. This encodes CASSSGQGGFTEAFF. The chain links TRBV7-3 to TRBJ1-1; TRBD1 matches 11 bases. Germline V lookup: CDR1 SGHTA, CDR2 FQGTGA. The CDR3 consists of 15 residues. V was pared by 4 bases and J by 5 bases, with 6 bases of the junction left unmatched.

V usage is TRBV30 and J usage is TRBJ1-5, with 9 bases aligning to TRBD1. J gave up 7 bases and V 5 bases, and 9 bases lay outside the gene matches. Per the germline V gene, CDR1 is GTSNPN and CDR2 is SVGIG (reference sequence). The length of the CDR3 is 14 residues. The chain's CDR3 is CAWGTGTVKQPQHF. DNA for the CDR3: TGTGCCTGGGGGACAGGGACAGTCAAACAGCCCCAGCATTTT.

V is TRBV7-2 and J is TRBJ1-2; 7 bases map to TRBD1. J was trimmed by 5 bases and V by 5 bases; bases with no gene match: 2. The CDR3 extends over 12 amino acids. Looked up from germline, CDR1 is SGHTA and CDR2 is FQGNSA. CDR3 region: CASSPTGYGYTF. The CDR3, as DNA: TGTGCCAGCAGCCCGACAGGGTATGGCTACACCTTC.

The CDR3 DNA reads as TGTGCCAGCAGTGAACGAGGTGCTTGGAACAATGAGCAGTTCTTC. Protein product: CASSERGAWNNEQFF. The V gene is TRBV2, the J gene TRBJ2-1; D is ambiguous. Between the trimmed V and J ends, which lost 2 bases and 5 bases, there was a span of 13 bases. The CDR3 covers 15 residues. Germline loops: CDR1 SNHLY, CDR2 FYNNEI.

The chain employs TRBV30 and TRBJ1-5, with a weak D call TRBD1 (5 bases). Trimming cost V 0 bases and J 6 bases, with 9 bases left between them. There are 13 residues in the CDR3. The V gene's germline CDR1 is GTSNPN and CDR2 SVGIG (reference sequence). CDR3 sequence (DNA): TGTGCCTGGAGTGTACTCGGGGGTCAGCCCCAGCATTTT. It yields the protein CAWSVLGGQPQHF.

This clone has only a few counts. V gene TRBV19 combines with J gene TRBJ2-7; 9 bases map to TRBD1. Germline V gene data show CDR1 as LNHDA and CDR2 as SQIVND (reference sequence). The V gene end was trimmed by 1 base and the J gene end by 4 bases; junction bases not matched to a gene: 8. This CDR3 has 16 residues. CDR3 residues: CASSIAGTGPGYEQYF. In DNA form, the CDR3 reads TGTGCCAGTAGTATAGCCGGGACAGGGCCGGGGTACGAGCAGTACTTC.

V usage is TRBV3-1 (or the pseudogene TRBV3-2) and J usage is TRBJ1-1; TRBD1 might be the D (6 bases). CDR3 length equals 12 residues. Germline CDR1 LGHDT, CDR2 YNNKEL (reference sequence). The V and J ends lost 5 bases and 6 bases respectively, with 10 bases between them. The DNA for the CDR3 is TGTGCCAGCAGCTCTAGGACAGCTGAAGCTTTCTTT. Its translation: CASSSRTAEAFF.

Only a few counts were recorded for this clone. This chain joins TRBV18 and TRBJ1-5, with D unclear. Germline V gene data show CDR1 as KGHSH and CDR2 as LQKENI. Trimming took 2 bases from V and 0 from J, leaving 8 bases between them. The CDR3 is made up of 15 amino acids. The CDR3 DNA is TGTGCCAGCTCACCATCTCAGAATAGCAATCAGCCCCAGCATTTT. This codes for CASSPSQNSNQPQHF.

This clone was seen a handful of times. Here the CDR3 DNA reads TGTGCCATAACCGTAGGACAGGGCGGGGAGCTGTTTTTT. It specifies CAITVGQGGELFF. The rearrangement joins TRBV10-3 to TRBJ2-2; 8 bases agree with TRBD1. Trimming took 9 bases from V and 7 from J; bases not matched to a gene: 7. Germline CDR1 is ENHRY and CDR2 is SYGVKD. The CDR3 contains 13 residues.

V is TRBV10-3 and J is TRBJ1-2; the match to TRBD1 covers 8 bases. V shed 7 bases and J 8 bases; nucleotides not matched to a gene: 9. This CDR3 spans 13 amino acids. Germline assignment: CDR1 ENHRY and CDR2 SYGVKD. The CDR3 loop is CAIKTQGAEGYTF. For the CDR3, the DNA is TGTGCCATCAAGACTCAGGGGGCGGAGGGCTACACCTTC.

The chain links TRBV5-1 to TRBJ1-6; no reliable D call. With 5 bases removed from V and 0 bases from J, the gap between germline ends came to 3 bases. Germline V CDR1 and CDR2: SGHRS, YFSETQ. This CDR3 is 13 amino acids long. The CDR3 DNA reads TGCGCCAGCAGGAGCTCCTATAATTCACCCCTCCACTTT. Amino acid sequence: CASRSSYNSPLHF.

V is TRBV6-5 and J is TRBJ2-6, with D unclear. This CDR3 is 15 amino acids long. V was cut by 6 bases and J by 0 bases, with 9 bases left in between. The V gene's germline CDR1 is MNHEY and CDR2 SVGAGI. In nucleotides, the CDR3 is TGTGCCAGCAGGCCTGAGAGCTCTGGGGCCAACGTCCTGACTTTC. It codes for CASRPESSGANVLTF.

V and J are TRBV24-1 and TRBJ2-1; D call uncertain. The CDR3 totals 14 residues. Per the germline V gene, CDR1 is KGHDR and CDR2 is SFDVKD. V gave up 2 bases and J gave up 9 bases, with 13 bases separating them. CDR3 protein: CATSDSNSRGEQFF. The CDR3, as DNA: TGTGCCACCAGTGATTCGAATAGCCGTGGTGAGCAGTTCTTC.

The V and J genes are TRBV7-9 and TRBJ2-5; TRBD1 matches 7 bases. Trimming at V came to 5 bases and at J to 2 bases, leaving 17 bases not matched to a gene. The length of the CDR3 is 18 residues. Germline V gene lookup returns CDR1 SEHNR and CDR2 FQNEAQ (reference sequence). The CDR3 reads CASSRAWSRDSPQETQYF. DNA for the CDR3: TGTGCCAGCAGCCGAGCCTGGAGTAGGGACAGTCCACAAGAGACCCAGTACTTC.